Below are 15 T cell receptor beta chains sequenced from a single sample in a study of shared clonotypes between healthy human individuals. The repertoire was sequenced with immunoSEQ multiplex PCR; TCRdb's copy has only in-frame clones and lacks some. The table shows more than 850,000 clones, with roughly 74% occurring only once. The specimen was memory CD4+ T cells from PBMCs. The subset denotes: CD45RA-negative fraction. The receptor set was obtained from a man aged 18 to 35 in good health. Some clones in this sample may be carry-over from other donors' samples.

Remarks on this clone: Given a much more abundant clone one base away, this may be a read error. In the same sample, other DNA sequences code for this CDR3. The rearrangement joins TRBV20-1 to TRBJ2-5, with D uncertain. The CDR3 totals 10 residues. Germline V lookup: CDR1 DFQATT, CDR2 SNEGSKA (reference sequence). The V gene lost 3 bases and the J gene lost 4 bases, with 3 bases spanning the gap. This chain's CDR3 is CSASIETQYF. CDR3 DNA sequence: TGCAGTGCTAGTATAGAGACCCAGTACTTC.

The chain employs TRBV29-1 and TRBJ2-3; maybe TRBD1 (6 bases). Deletions cut 4 bases from V and 0 bases from J, with 11 bases between. CDR3 size: 14 residues. In germline, CDR1 is SQVTM, CDR2 ANQGSEA. The CDR3 coding sequence is TGCAGCGTTGTAGGACAGCGCAGCACAGATACGCAGTATTTT. Translated: CSVVGQRSTDTQYF.

The chain is built from TRBV4-2 and TRBJ2-3; the D is unclear. The CDR3 consists of 13 residues. Germline V gene sequence: CDR1 LGHNA, CDR2 YNFKEQ. V lost 4 bases to trimming and J lost 2 bases, with 7 bases between them. The CDR3, as DNA: TGTGCCAGCAGCCCCCTCCACACAGATACGCAGTATTTT. It encodes CASSPLHTDTQYF.

The V call is TRBV27, the J call TRBJ2-1; D tentatively reads TRBD1 or TRBD2 (6 bases each). Trimming left V 5 bases short and J 4 bases short, with 12 bases between. The CDR3 consists of 14 residues. CDR1 is MNHEY, CDR2 SMNVEV, per germline (reference sequence). Here the CDR3 DNA reads TGTGCCAGCAGTCCGGGGGCGCGGTACAATGAGCAGTTCTTC. Protein sequence: CASSPGARYNEQFF.

The chain is built from TRBV5-1 and TRBJ2-3; 12 bases match TRBD1. Trimming removed 4 bases from V and 1 base from J; junction bases left unmatched: 10. Germline CDR1 is SGHRS and CDR2 is YFSETQ. This CDR3 comprises 18 residues. DNA of the CDR3: TGCGCCAGCAGCGAGACCGGGACAGGGGGCGCAGGCACAGATACGCAGTATTTT. The encoded protein is CASSETGTGGAGTDTQYF.

J is TRBJ1-1 and V is TRBV7-6; no clear D gene. This CDR3 has 14 amino acids. In germline, CDR1 is SGHVS, CDR2 FNYEAQ. Trimming stripped 7 bases from V and 1 base from J, with 13 bases between. The chain's CDR3 is CASTDVHPNTEAFF. Written as DNA, the CDR3 is TGTGCCAGCACCGACGTCCATCCGAACACTGAAGCTTTCTTT.

This clone occurred once. V usage is TRBV7-2 and J usage is TRBJ1-4; 7 bases align to TRBD1. Germline V gives CDR1 SGHTA, CDR2 FQGNSA. The CDR3 covers 14 residues. V was clipped by 5 bases and J by 8 bases; unmatched bases: 8. CDR3 residues: CASSLGGSLEKLFF. CDR3 nucleotide sequence: TGTGCCAGCAGCCTAGGGGGCTCTTTGGAAAAACTGTTTTTT.

The gene calls are TRBV5-1 and TRBJ2-5; D is perhaps TRBD1 or TRBD2 (5 bases each). This CDR3 comprises 15 residues. CDR1 SGHRS and CDR2 YFSETQ come from the germline V gene. Trimming removed 1 base from V and 3 bases from J, with 13 bases in between. CDR3 bases: TGCGCCAGCAGCTTGACCTCGGGGACGGAAGAGACCCAGTACTTC. It is translated as CASSLTSGTEETQYF.

This chain links TRBV11-2 with TRBJ2-3; 8 nucleotides match TRBD2. This CDR3 has 18 residues. Germline V gives CDR1 SGHAT, CDR2 FQNNGV. J was trimmed by 3 bases and V by 2 bases; bases with no gene match: 13. The CDR3 region has the DNA TGTGCCAGCAGCTTACTTTGGGGGGTTAGCGGGAAGACAGATACGCAGTATTTT. Protein sequence: CASSLLWGVSGKTDTQYF.

The chain recombines TRBV29-1 with TRBJ2-1, with D unclear. The CDR3 has 12 residues. CDR1 is SQVTM, CDR2 ANQGSEA, per germline. V was trimmed by 3 bases and J by 2 bases, leaving 5 bases between them. As DNA, the CDR3 is TGCAGCGTTGACGGAACCTACAATGAGCAGTTCTTC. Protein sequence: CSVDGTYNEQFF.

This clone has a handful of counts. This sequence joins TRBV27 and TRBJ2-2, with 7 bases matching TRBD2. Germline-derived CDR1 and CDR2 are MNHEY and SMNVEV (reference sequence). This CDR3 comprises 16 residues. The V gene end was trimmed by 5 bases and the J gene end by 7 bases; junction bases not matched to a gene: 13. This CDR3 reads CASSRGGAGDVGELFF. In DNA form, the CDR3 reads TGTGCCAGCAGTCGGGGAGGGGCGGGAGATGTCGGGGAGCTGTTTTTT.

The chain carries TRBV4-1 and TRBJ2-5, with 7 bases aligning to TRBD1. Germline trimming cut 1 base from V and 3 bases from J; bases unmatched to any gene: 8. Germline CDR1 MGHRA, CDR2 YSYEKL. The CDR3 loop spans 16 amino acids. The CDR3 region is CASSQVSGTVKETQYF. In DNA, the CDR3 is TGCGCCAGCAGCCAAGTGTCGGGGACAGTTAAAGAGACCCAGTACTTC.

V gene TRBV7-2 combines with J gene TRBJ2-7, with no clear D. The V end was cut by 2 bases, the J end by 4 bases, with 15 bases between. Germline loops: CDR1 SGHTA, CDR2 FQGNSA. CDR3 size: 15 residues. The CDR3 DNA sequence: TGTGCCAGCAGCTTATCCCTTCGTCAGATATACGAGCAGTACTTC. Translated, it gives CASSLSLRQIYEQYF.

A few counts support this clone. A much larger clone is a single base away; this may be a read error. This chain links TRBV7-6 with TRBJ1-1; 9 positions agree with TRBD1. The CDR3 contains 13 residues. Trimming took 4 bases from V and 3 from J; bases not matched to a gene: 0. The V gene's germline CDR1 is SGHVS and CDR2 FNYEAQ. CDR3 nucleotide sequence: TGTGCCAGCAGCTGGGACAGGGACACTGAAGCTTTCTTT. Translation: CASSWDRDTEAFF.

This rearrangement joins TRBV5-1 to TRBJ2-5, with D perhaps being TRBD1 or TRBD2 (5 bases each). Trimming took off 2 bases at V and 1 base at J, with 15 bases between the two ends. In germline, CDR1 is SGHRS, CDR2 YFSETQ. The CDR3 is 16 residues long. Written as DNA, the CDR3 is TGCGCCAGCAGCTTCTCCGCCGGGACGATCCAAGAGACCCAGTACTTC. This encodes CASSFSAGTIQETQYF. Variable domain in full (rest from reference TRBV5-1 and TRBJ2-5): KAGVTQTPRYLIKTRGQQVTLSCSPISGHRSVSWYQQTPGQGLQFLFEYFSETQRNKGNFPGRFSGRQFSNSRSEMNVSTLELGDSALYLCASSFSAGTIQETQYFGPGTRLLVL.